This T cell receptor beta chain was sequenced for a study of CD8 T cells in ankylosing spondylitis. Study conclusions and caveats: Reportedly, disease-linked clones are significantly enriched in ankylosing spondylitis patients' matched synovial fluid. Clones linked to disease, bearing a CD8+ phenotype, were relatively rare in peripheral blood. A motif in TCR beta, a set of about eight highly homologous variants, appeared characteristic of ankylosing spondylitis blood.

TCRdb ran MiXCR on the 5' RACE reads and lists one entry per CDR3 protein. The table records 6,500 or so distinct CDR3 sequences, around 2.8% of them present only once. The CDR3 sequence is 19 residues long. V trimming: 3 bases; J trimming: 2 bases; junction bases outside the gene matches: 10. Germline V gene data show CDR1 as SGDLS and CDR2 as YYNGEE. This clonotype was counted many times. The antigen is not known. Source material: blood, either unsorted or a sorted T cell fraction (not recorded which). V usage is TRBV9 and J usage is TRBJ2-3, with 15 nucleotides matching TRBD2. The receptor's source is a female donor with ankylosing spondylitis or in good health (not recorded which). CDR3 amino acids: CASSGPKGLAGGYTDTQYF. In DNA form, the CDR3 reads TGTGCCAGCAGCGGCCCTAAGGGACTAGCGGGGGGATACACAGATACGCAGTATTTT.